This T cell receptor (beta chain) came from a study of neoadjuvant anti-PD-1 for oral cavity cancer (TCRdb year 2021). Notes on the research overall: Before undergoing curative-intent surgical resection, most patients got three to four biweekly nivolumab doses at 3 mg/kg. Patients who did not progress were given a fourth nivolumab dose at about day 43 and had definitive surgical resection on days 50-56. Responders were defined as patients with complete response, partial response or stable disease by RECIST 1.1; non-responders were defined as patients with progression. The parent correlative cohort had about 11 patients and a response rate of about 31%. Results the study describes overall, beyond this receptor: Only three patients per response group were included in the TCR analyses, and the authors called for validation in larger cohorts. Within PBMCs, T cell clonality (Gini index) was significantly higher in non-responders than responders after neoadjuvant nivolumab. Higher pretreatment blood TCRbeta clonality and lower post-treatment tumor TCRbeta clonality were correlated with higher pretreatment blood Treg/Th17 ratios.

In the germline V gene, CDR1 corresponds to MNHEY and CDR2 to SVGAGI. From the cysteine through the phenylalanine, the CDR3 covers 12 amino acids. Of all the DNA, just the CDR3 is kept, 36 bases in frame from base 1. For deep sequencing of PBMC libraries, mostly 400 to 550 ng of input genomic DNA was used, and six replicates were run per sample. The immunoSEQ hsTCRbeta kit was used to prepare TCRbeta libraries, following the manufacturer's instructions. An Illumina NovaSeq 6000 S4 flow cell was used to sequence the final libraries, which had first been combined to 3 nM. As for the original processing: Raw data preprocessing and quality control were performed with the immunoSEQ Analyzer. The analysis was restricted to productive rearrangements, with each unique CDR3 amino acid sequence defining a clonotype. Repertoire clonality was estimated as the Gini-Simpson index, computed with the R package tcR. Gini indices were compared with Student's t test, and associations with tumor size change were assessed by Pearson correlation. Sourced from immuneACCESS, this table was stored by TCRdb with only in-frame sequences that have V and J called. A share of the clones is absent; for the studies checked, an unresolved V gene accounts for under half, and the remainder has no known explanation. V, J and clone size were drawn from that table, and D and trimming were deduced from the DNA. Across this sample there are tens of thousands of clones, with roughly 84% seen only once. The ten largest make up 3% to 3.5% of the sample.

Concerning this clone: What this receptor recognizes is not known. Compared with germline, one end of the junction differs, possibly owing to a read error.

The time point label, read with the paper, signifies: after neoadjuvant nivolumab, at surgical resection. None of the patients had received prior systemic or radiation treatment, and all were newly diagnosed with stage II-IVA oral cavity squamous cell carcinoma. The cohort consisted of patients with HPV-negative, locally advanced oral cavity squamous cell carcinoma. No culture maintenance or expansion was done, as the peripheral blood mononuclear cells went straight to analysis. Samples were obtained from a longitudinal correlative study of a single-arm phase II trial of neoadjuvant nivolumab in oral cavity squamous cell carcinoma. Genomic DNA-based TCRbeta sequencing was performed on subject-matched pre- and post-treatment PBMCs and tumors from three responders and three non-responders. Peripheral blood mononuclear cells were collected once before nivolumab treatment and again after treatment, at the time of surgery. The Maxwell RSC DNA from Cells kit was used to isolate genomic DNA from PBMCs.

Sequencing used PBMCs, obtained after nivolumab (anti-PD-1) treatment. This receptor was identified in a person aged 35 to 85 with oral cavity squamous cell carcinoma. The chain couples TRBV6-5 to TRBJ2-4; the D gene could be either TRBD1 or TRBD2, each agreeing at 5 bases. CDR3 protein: CASSPMTGALNF. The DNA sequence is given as TGTGCCAGCAGCCCCATGACCGGGGCCCTAAACTTC.